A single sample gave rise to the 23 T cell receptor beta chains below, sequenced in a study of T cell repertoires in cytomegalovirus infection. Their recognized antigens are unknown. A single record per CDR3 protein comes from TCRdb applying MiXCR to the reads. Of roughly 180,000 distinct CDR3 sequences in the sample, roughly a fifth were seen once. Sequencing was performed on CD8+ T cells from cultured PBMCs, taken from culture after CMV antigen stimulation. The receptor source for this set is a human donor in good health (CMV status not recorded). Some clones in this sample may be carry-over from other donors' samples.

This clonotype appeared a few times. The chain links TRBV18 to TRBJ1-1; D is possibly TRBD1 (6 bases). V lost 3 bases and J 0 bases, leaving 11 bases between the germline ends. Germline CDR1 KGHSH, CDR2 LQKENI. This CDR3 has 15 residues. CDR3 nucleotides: TGTGCCAGCTCACCTAGGACAGACCTGAACACTGAAGCTTTCTTT. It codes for CASSPRTDLNTEAFF.

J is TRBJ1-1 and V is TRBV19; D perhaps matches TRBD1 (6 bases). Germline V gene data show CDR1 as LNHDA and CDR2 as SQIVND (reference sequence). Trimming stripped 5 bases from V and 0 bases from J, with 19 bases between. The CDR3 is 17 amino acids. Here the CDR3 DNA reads TGTGCCAGTAGTCCCACGGGCGATGGGGGCATGAACACTGAAGCTTTCTTT. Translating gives CASSPTGDGGMNTEAFF. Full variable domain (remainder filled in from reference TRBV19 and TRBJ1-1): DGGITQSPKYLFRKEGQNVTLSCEQNLNHDAMYWYRQDPGQGLRLIYYSQIVNDFQKGDIAEGYSVSREKKESFPLTVTSAQKNPTAFYLCASSPTGDGGMNTEAFFGQGTRLTVV.

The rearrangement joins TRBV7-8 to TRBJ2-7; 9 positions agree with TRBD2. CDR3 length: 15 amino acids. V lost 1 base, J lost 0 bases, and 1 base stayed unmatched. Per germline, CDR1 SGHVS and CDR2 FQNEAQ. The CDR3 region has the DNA TGTGCCAGCAGCTTAGAGACTAGCGGCTCCTACGAGCAGTACTTC. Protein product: CASSLETSGSYEQYF.

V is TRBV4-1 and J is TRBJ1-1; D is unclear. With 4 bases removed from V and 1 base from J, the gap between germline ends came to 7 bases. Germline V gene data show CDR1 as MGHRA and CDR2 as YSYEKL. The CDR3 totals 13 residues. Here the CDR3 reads CASSPSTNTEAFF. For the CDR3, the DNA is TGCGCCAGCAGCCCCTCCACGAACACTGAAGCTTTCTTT.

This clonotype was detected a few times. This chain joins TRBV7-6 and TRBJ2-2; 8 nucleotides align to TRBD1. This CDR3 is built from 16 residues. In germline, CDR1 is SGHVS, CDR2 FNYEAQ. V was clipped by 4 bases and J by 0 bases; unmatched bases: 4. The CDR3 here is CASSWTGNPNTGELFF. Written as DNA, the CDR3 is TGTGCCAGCAGCTGGACAGGGAACCCGAACACCGGGGAGCTGTTTTTT.

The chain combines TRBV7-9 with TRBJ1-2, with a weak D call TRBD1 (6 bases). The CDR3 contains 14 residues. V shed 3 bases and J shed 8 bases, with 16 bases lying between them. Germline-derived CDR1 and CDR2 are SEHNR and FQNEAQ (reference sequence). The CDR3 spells CASSFEGQGKGYTF. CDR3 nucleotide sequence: TGTGCCAGCAGCTTCGAGGGGCAGGGGAAAGGCTACACCTTC.

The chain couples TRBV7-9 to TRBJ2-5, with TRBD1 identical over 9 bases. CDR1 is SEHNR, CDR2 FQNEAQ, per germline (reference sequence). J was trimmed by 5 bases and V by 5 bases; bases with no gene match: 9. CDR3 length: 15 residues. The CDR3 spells CASSTTGQGGETQYF. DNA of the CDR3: TGTGCCAGCAGCACTACGGGACAGGGCGGGGAGACCCAGTACTTC.

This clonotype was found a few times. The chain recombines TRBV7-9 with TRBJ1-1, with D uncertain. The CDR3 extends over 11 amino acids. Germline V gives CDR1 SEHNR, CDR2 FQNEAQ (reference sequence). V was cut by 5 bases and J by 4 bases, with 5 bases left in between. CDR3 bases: TGTGCCAGCAGCCCGGTCACTGAAGCTTTCTTT. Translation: CASSPVTEAFF.

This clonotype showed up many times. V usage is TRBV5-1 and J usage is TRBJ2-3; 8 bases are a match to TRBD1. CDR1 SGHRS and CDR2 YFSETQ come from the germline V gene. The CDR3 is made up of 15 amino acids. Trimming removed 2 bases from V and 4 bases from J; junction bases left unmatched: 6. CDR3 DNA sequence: TGCGCCAGCAGCTTAGCACAGGGGGGCGCAGATACGCAGTATTTT. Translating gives CASSLAQGGADTQYF.

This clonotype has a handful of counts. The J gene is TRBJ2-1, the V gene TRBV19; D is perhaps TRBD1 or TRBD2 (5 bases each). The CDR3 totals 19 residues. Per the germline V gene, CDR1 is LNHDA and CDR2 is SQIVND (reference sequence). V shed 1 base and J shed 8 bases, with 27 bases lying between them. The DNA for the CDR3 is TGTGCCAGTAGTATAGCTTTTAGCCCAGGGTGGGCTCGGGGCGATGAGCAGTTCTTC. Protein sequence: CASSIAFSPGWARGDEQFF.

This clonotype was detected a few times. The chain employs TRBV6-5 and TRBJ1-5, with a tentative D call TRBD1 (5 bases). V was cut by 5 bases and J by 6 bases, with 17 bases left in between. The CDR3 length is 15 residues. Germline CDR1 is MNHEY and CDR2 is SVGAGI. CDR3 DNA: TGTGCCAGCAGTCTTAGCGTTTGGGGCGGTCAGCCCCAGCATTTT. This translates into CASSLSVWGGQPQHF.

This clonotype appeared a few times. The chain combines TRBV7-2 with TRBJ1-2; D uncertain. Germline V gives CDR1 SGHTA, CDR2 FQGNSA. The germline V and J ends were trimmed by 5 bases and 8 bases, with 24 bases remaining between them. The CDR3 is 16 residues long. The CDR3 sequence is CASSLPGPRTGRGYTF. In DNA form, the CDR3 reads TGTGCCAGCAGCCTCCCCGGGCCCCGAACCGGACGGGGCTACACCTTC.

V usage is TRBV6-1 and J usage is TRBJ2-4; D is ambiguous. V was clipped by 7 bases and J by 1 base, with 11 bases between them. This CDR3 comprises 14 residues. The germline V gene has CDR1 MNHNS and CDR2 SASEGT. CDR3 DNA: TGTGCCAGCACTCACGCGGTGGCCAAAAACATTCAGTACTTC. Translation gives CASTHAVAKNIQYF.

In nucleotides, the CDR3 is TGTGCCAGCAGTTCCCCCGGGACTCCAGGGGATAGCAATCAGCCCCAGCATTTT. Translating gives CASSSPGTPGDSNQPQHF. This chain uses TRBV12-3 or TRBV12-4 with TRBJ1-5; weak D call: TRBD1 (6 bases). Trimming shortened V by 4 bases and J by 0 bases, and 19 bases separated the two germline ends. The CDR3 length is 18 residues.

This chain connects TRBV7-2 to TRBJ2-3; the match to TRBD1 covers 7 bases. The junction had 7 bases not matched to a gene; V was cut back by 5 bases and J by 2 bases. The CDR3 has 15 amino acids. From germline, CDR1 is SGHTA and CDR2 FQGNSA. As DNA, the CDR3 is TGTGCCAGCAGCATGACAGGGCCTGCCACAGATACGCAGTATTTT. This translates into CASSMTGPATDTQYF.

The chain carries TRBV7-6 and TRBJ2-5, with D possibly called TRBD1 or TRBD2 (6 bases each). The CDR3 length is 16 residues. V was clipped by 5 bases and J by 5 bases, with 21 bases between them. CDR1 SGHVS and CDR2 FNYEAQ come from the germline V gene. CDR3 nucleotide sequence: TGTGCCAGCAGCCACCCTCGAGAAGGAGGGGGGGAGACCCAGTACTTC. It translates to CASSHPREGGGETQYF. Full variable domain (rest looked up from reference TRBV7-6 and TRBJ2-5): GAGVSQSPRYKVTKRGQDVALRCDPISGHVSLYWYRQALGQGPEFLTYFNYEAQQDKSGLPNDRFSAERPEGSISTLTIQRTEQRDSAMYRCASSHPREGGGETQYFGPGTRLLVL.

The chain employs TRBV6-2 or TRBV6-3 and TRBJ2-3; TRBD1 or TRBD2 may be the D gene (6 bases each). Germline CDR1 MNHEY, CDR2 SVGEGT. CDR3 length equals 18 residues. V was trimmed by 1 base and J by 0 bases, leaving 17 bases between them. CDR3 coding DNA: TGTGCCAGCAGTTACTTCACAACCGGGGGCCGGAGCACAGATACGCAGTATTTT. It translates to CASSYFTTGGRSTDTQYF.

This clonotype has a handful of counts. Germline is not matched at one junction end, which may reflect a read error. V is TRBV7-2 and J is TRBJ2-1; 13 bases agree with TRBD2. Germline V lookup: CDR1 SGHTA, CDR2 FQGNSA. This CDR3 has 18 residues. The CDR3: CASSYRGLAGPPYNDQFF. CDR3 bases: TGTGCCAGCAGCTATAGGGGACTAGCGGGGCCTCCTTACAATGATCAGTTCTTC.

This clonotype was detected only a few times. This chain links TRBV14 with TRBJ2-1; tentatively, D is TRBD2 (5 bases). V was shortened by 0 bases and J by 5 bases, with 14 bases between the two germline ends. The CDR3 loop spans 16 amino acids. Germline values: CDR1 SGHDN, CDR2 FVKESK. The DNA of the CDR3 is TGTGCCAGCAGCCAAGATATGGTCGGGGAAAACAATGAGCAGTTCTTC. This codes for CASSQDMVGENNEQFF.

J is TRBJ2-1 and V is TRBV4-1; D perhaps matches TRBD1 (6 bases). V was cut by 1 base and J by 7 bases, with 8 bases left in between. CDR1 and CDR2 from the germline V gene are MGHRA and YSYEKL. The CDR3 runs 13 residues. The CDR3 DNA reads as TGCGCCAGCAGCCAAGCAGGGGAGAATGAGCAGTTCTTC. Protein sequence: CASSQAGENEQFF.

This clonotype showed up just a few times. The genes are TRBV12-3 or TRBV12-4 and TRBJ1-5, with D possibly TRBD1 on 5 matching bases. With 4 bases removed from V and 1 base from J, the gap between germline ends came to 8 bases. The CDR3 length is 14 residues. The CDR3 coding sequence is TGTGCCAGCAGTTCGGGGGACAGCAATCAGCCCCAGCATTTT. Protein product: CASSSGDSNQPQHF.

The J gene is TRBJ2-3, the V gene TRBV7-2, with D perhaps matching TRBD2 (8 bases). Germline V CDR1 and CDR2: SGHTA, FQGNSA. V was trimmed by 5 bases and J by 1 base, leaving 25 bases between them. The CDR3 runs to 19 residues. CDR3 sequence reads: CASSPPGGGMRSGTDTQYF. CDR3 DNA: TGTGCCAGCAGCCCCCCGGGAGGGGGCATGAGATCTGGCACAGATACGCAGTATTTT.

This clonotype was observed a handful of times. Here the CDR3 DNA reads TGTGCCAGCAGCTTAGCCGGCGAATCTTTGAACACTGAAGCTTTCTTT. It translates to CASSLAGESLNTEAFF. The rearrangement uses TRBV11-2 and TRBJ1-1; no reliable D call. CDR1 is SGHAT and CDR2 is FQNNGV in the germline V gene. The CDR3 has 16 amino acids. The V gene lost 1 base and the J gene lost 0 bases, with 12 bases spanning the gap.